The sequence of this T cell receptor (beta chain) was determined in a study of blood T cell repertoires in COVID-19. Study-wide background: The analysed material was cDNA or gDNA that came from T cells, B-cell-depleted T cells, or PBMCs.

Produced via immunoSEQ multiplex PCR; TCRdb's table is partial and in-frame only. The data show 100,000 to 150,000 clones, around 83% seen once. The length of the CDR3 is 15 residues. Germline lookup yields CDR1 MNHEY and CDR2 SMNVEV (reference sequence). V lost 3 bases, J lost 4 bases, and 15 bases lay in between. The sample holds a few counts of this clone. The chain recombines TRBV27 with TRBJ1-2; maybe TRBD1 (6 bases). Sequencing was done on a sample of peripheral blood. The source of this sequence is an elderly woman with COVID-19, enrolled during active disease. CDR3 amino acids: CASSLDSLFRYGYTF. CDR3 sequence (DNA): TGTGCCAGCAGTTTGGACAGTCTCTTTCGCTATGGCTACACCTTC.